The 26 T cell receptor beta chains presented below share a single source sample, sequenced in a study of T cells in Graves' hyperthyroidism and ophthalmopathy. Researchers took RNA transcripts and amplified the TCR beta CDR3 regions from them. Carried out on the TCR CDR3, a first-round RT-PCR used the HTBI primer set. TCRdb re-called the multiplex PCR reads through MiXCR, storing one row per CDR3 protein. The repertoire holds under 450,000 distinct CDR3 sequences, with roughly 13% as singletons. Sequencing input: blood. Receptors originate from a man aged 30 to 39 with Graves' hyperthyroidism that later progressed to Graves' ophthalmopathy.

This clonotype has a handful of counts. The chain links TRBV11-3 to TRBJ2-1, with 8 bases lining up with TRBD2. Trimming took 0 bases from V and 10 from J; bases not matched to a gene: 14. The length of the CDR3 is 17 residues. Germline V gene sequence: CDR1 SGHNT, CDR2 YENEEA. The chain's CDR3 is CASSLDWGAGGPGEQFF. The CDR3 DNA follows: TGTGCCAGCAGCTTAGATTGGGGTGCGGGGGGCCCCGGAGAGCAGTTCTTC.

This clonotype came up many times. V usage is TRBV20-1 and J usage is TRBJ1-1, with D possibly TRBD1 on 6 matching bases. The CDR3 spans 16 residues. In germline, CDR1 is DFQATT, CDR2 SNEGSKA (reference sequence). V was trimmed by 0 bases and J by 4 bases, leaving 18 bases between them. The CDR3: CSARDLGGPAGTEAFF. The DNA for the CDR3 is TGCAGTGCTAGAGATCTTGGGGGCCCGGCCGGCACTGAAGCTTTCTTT.

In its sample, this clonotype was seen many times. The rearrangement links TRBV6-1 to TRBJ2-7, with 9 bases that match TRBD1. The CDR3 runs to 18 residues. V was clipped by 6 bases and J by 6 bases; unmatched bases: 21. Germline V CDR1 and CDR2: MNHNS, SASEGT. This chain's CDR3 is CASSYAAPGQGRSAEQYF. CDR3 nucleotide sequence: TGTGCCAGCAGCTACGCCGCTCCGGGACAGGGAAGAAGTGCCGAGCAGTACTTC.

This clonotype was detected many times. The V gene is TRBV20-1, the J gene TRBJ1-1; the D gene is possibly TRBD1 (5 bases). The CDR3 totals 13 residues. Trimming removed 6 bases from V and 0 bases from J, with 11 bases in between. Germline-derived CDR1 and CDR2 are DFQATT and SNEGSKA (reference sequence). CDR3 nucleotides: TGCAGTGCATCGGGGCAGATGAACACTGAAGCTTTCTTT. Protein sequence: CSASGQMNTEAFF.

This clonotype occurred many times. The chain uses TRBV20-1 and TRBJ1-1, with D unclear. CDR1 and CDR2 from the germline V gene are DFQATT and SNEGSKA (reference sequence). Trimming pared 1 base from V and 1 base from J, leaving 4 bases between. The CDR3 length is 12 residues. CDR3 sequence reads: CSARGGNTEAFF. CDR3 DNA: TGCAGTGCTAGAGGAGGGAACACTGAAGCTTTCTTT.

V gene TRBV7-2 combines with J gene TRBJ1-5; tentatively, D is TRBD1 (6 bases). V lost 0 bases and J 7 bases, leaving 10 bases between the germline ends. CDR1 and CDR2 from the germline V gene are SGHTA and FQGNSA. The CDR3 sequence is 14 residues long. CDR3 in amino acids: CASSLARQDQPQHF. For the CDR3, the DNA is TGTGCCAGCAGCTTAGCGAGACAGGACCAGCCCCAGCATTTT.

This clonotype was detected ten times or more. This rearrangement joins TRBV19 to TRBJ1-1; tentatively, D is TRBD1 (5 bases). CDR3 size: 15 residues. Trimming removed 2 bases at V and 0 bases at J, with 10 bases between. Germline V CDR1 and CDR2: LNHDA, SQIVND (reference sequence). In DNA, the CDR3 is TGTGCCAGTAGTATATCGGCAGGGATGAACACTGAAGCTTTCTTT. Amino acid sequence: CASSISAGMNTEAFF.

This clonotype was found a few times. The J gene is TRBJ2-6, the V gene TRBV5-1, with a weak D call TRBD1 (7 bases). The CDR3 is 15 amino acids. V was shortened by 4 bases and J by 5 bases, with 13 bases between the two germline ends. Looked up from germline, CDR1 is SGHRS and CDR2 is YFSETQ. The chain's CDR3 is CASSGGTDRANVLTF. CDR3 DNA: TGCGCCAGCAGCGGAGGGACAGACCGGGCCAACGTCCTGACTTTC.

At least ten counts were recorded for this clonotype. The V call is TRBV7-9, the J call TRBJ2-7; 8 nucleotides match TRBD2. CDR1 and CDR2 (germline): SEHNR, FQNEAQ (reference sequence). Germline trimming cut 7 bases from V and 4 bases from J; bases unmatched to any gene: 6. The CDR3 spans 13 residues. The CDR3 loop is CASTPGGVYEQYF. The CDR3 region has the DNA TGTGCCAGCACCCCGGGGGGGGTTTACGAGCAGTACTTC.

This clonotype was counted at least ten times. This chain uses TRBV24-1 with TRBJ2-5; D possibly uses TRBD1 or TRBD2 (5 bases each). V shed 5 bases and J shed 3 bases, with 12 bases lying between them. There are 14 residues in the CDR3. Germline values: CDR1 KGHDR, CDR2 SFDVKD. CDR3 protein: CATSAWGREETQYF. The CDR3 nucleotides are TGTGCCACCAGTGCCTGGGGGAGAGAAGAGACCCAGTACTTC.

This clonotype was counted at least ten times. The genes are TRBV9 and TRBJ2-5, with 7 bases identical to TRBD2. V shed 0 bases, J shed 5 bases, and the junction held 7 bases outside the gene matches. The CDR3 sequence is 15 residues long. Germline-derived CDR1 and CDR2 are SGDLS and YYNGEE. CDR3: CASSVEVGGFETQYF. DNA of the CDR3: TGTGCCAGCAGCGTAGAAGTGGGGGGGTTCGAGACCCAGTACTTC. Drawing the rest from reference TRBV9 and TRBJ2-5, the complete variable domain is DSGVTQTPKHLITATGQRVTLRCSPRSGDLSVYWYQQSLDQGLQFLIQYYNGEERAKGNILERFSAQQFPDLHSELNLSSLELGDSALYFCASSVEVGGFETQYFGPGTRLLVL.

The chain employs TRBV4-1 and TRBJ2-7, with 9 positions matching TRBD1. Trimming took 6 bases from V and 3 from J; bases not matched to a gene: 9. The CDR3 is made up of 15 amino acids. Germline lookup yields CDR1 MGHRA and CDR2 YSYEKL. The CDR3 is CASSPRTGEVYEQYF. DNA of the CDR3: TGCGCCAGCAGTCCCCGGACAGGGGAGGTCTACGAGCAGTACTTC.

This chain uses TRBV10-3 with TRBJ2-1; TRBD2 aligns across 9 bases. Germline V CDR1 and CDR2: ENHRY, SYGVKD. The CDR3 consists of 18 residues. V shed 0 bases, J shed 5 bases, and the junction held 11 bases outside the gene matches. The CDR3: CAISESWSGGGAHNEQFF. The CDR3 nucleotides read TGTGCCATCAGTGAGTCGTGGTCAGGCGGGGGGGCCCACAATGAGCAGTTCTTC.

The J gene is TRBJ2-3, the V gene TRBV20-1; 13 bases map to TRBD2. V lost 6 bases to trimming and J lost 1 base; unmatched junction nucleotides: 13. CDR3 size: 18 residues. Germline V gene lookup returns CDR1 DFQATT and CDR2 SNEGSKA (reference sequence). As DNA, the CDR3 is TGCAGTGCCGTCGGACTAGCGGGGGCCCCAACTCGCACAGATACGCAGTATTTT. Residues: CSAVGLAGAPTRTDTQYF.

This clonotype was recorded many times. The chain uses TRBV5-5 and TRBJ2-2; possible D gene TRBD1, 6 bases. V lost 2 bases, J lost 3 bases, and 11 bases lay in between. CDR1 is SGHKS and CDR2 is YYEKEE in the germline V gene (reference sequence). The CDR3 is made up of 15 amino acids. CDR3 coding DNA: TGTGCCAGCAGCTTTTTTCCAGGGGACACCGGGGAGCTGTTTTTT. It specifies CASSFFPGDTGELFF.

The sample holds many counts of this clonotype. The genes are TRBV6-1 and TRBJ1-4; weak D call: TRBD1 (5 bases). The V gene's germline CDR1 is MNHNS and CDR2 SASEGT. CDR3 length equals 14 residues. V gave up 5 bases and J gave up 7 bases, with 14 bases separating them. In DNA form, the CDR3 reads TGTGCCAGCAGTTCCATCAACGGGGGTGAAAAACTGTTTTTT. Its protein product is CASSSINGGEKLFF.

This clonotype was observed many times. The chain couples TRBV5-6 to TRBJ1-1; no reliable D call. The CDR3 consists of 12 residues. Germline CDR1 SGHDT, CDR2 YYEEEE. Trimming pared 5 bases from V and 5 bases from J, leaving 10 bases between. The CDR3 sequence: CASSLGRTEAFF. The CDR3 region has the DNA TGTGCCAGCAGTTTAGGGAGGACTGAAGCTTTCTTT.

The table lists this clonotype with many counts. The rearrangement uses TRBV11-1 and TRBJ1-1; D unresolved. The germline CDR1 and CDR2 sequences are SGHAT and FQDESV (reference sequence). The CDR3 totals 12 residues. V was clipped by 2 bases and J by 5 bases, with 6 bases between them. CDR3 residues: CASSLLLTEAFF. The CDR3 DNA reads TGTGCCAGCAGCTTACTCTTAACTGAAGCTTTCTTT.

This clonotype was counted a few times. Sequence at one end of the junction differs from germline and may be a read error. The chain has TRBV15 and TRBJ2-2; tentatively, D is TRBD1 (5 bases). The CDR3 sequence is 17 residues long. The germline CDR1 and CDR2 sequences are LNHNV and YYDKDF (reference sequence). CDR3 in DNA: TGTGCCACCAGCGGAGATGCGGCGACAGTGAACACCGGGGAGCTGTTTTTT. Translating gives CATSGDAATVNTGELFF.

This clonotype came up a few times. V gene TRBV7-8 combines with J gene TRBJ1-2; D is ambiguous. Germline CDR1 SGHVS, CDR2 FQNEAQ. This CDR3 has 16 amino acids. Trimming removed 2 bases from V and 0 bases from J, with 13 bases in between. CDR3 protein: CASSLLIMKTNYGYTF. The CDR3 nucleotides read TGTGCCAGCAGCTTATTGATTATGAAGACTAACTATGGCTACACCTTC.

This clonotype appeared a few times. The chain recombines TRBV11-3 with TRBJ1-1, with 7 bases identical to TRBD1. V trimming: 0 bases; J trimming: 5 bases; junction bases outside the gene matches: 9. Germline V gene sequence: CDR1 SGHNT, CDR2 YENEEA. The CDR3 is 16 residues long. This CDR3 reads CASSLDQGGAQTEAFF. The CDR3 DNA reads TGTGCCAGCAGCTTAGATCAGGGGGGGGCGCAGACTGAAGCTTTCTTT.

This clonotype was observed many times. The CDR3 region is CSATPDGENSPLHF. CDR3 coding DNA: TGCAGTGCTACACCAGATGGGGAGAATTCACCCCTCCACTTT. The genes are TRBV20-1 and TRBJ1-6, with D uncertain. The V gene's germline CDR1 is DFQATT and CDR2 SNEGSKA (reference sequence). Trimming removed 4 bases at V and 7 bases at J, with 14 bases between. CDR3 length: 14 amino acids.

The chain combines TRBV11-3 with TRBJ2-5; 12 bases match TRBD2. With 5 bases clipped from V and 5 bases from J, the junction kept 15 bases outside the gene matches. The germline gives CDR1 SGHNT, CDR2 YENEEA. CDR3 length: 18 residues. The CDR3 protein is CASSQIQTSGGYEETQYF. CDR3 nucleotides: TGTGCCAGCAGCCAGATCCAGACTAGCGGGGGATATGAGGAGACCCAGTACTTC.

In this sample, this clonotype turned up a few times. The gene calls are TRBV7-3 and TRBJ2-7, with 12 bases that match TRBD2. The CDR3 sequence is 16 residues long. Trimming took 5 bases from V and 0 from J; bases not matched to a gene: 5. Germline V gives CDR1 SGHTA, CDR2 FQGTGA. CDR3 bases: TGTGCCAGCAGCCTCACTAGCGGGGGGCTCTCCTACGAGCAGTACTTC. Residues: CASSLTSGGLSYEQYF.

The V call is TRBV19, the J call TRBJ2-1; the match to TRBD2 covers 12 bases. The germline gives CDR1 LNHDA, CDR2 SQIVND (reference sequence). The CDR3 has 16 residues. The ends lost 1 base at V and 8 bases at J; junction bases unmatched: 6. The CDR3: CASSIGASGGAHEQFF. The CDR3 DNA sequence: TGTGCCAGTAGTATAGGGGCTAGCGGGGGGGCCCATGAGCAGTTCTTC.

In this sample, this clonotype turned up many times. The CDR3 sequence is CASQTVYEQYF. The CDR3 region has the DNA TGTGCCAGCCAGACCGTCTACGAGCAGTACTTC. The rearrangement links TRBV28 to TRBJ2-7, with D hard to call. The length of the CDR3 is 11 residues. Germline CDR1 reads MDHEN; CDR2 reads SYDVKM. Trimming removed 8 bases at V and 3 bases at J, with 8 bases between.